These T cell receptor beta chains were read from a single sample in a study of blood T cell repertoires in COVID-19. Some clones are missing from TCRdb's copy, which holds only in-frame ones; the method was immunoSEQ multiplex PCR. Here the sample spans about 350,000 clones, 75% to 90% being singletons. The sample was peripheral blood. The origin of the receptors is a woman aged 55-70 years with COVID-19, enrolled during active disease. CDR3s include the opening cysteine and the closing phenylalanine or tryptophan. The D gene is left open where the match is weak.

TRBV10-3,NA,TRBJ2-1,CATGAGSYNEQFF
TRBV7-3,TRBD1,TRBJ2-4,CASSARQGNIQYF
TRBV6-5,NA,TRBJ1-1,CASSYRRGATEAFF
TRBV5-5,TRBD1,TRBJ1-2,CASGGTGGWYYGYTF
TRBV19,TRBD1,TRBJ1-4,CASSRGAGGEKLFF
TRBV2,TRBD1,TRBJ1-2,CASRDRGEVRGYTF
TRBV27,TRBD1,TRBJ2-1,CASSFYGQGGNEQFF
TRBV4-1,TRBD1,TRBJ2-6,CASSHGQVAGANVLTF
TRBV13,NA,TRBJ2-7,CASSFNSYEQYF
TRBV19,NA,TRBJ2-7,CASSIIHRASSYEQYF
TRBV5-1,TRBD1,TRBJ2-7,CASSWDRLYEQYF
TRBV30,NA,TRBJ1-4,CAWTNGFMEKLFF
TRBV24-1,NA,TRBJ2-6,CATSDDGQIVSSGANVLTF
TRBV7-3,NA,TRBJ2-2,CASSTNTGELFF
TRBV2,TRBD1,TRBJ2-5,CASSGSGTGDETQYF
TRBV5-6,TRBD1,TRBJ1-6,CASSSGAGTGQIISPLHF
TRBV11-2,TRBD2,TRBJ2-3,CASSLGLAGITDTQYF
TRBV27,TRBD1,TRBJ1-6,CASSLDRGGNSPLHF
TRBV11-3,TRBD1,TRBJ1-3,CASSLDTGGSGNTIYF
TRBV2,NA,TRBJ1-2,CASIFFLRRTRSYGYTF
TRBV10-2,TRBD1,TRBJ2-3,CASLLRQGSGQGDTQYF
TRBV7-3,TRBD2,TRBJ2-3,CASSLIPERGGTDTQYF
TRBV4-2,TRBD1,TRBJ2-7,CASSQGGTGIGYEQYF
TRBV27,NA,TRBJ1-1,CASSLLAGVEAFF
TRBV29-1,TRBD2,TRBJ2-3,CSDGGGGRGTDTQYF
TRBV6-6,NA,TRBJ1-2,CASSHRTSNYGYTF
TRBV19,NA,TRBJ2-7,CASTRGTGREEQYF
TRBV28,TRBD1,TRBJ2-5,CASSPGQGGYF
TRBV30,NA,TRBJ2-7,CAWSVAREQYF
TRBV10-2,TRBD1,TRBJ1-2,CASSGQVINYGYTF
TRBV30,TRBD1,TRBJ2-1,CAWAPVGTGRNEQFF
TRBV18,TRBD2,TRBJ2-1,CASSRTSGGPYNEQFF
TRBV18,TRBD1,TRBJ1-2,CASSRTGDYGYTF
TRBV7-6,TRBD1,TRBJ1-2,CASRQGARDYGYTF
TRBV29-1,NA,TRBJ2-1,CSVEGAGAFSYNEQFF
TRBV7-3,NA,TRBJ2-1,CASSLTGAARDYNEQFF
TRBV3-1/TRBV3-2,TRBD1,TRBJ1-2,CASSQRRTGAAYGYTF
TRBV6-5,TRBD1,TRBJ1-3,CASSYGTAGNTIYF
TRBV4-2,NA,TRBJ1-2,CASSQDRGNYGYTF
TRBV28,NA,TRBJ1-1,CASSLSLQGSTEAFF
TRBV27,TRBD2,TRBJ2-3,CASSPQLAGSTDTQYF
TRBV2,TRBD1,TRBJ1-4,CASNTYGTGVNEKLFF
TRBV6-1,TRBD1,TRBJ1-5,CASSELNNRDRGRLRGNQPQHF
TRBV30,NA,TRBJ1-2,CAWVWGRGDYGYTF
TRBV4-2,NA,TRBJ2-2,CASSQGPDTATGELFF
TRBV4-2,NA,TRBJ1-3,CASSQDPGVYGNTIYF
TRBV27,TRBD2,TRBJ2-7,CASSLGLAGVGYEQYF
TRBV29-1,TRBD1,TRBJ2-3,CSVAPGQGTDTQYF
TRBV2,NA,TRBJ2-2,CASSLASPGAGELFF
TRBV29-1,NA,TRBJ1-6,CSAADSRGSPLHF
TRBV7-9,NA,TRBJ1-1,CASTPGLVPNTEAFF
TRBV7-9,TRBD1,TRBJ1-3,CASSLYRGGVSGNTIYF
TRBV15,NA,TRBJ1-2,CATSRDAGNYGYTF